This record concerns one T cell receptor (beta chain) sequence. Its antigen is still unknown. This record belongs to a study of beta chain features in type 1 diabetes. General study points: Among type 1 diabetes patients, VDJ junctions had fewer insertions and more deletions. TCRB CDR3 length was moderately but significantly reduced in all four CD4+ subsets of Type 1 diabetes patients.

Germline V gene lookup returns CDR1 SGHDT and CDR2 YYEEEE. Trimming removed 0 bases from V and 6 bases from J, with 13 bases in between. The CDR3 length is 14 residues. The whole isolated RNA underwent reverse transcription, so sequencing captured expressed TCRB transcripts. Naive, central memory and regulatory T cell samples yielded about 3.9 million reads on average. Measured with immunoSEQ multiplex PCR; TCRdb has only the in-frame clones, and not every one. Seen here are about 290,000 clones, 8% observed once, and the top ten hold 0.9% to 1.2%. Each sorted population was over 98% pure. This chain joins TRBV5-6 and TRBJ2-7; D is ambiguous. Specimen: central memory CD4+ T cells from blood. This TCR was recovered from a young woman in good health. For the CDR3, the DNA is TGTGCCAGCAGCTTGGGGTATAGAAAAGTCGAGCAGTACGTC. This translates into CASSLGYRKVEQYV.